Here is one TCR beta chain with its context. Its antigen is currently not known. The input lacks base qualities; no much larger clone sits a single base away. The data belong to a study of T cell changes during pregnancy in multiple sclerosis (dated by TCRdb to the late 2010s). General notes on the study: Changes in the T cell repertoire over the course of pregnancy were examined in this study in women with multiple sclerosis.

The junction shows trimming of 0 bases on V and 4 bases on J, plus 11 bases between the germline ends. The CDR3 sequence holds 15 residues, the cysteine and phenylalanine included. Only the CDR3 part of the read is kept: 45 bases, read in frame from the first base. The germline V gene sets CDR1 to SGHRS and CDR2 to YFSETQ. Libraries were built with the immunoSEQ multiplex PCR assay. TCRdb provides this immuneACCESS table in a form limited to in-frame rearrangements. Some clones are lacking; in checked studies, under half of them reflect an unresolved V gene, and why the rest are absent is not known. The sample table contains 30,000 to 45,000 clones; only one count was recorded for around 92% of them. The ten largest account for 5% to 6.5% of the sample.

The sequence is built from TRBV5-1 and TRBJ2-1; too little of a D gene remains to name it. This clonotype was sampled from a female donor with multiple sclerosis, enrolled in a pregnancy study. The source was CD8+ T cells from peripheral blood mononuclear cells, collected in the second trimester of pregnancy. Here the CDR3 is given as CASSLAGGLYNEQFF. The DNA sequence reads TGCGCCAGCAGCTTGGCGGGTGGGTTGTACAATGAGCAGTTCTTC.